One sample yielded the 14 T cell receptor beta chains listed below, sequenced in a study of CD8+ T cells in alopecia areata. The sample's treatment: oral pan-JAK inhibitor, 5-10 mg twice daily. As the sequencing template, cDNA was produced by extracting RNA and reverse transcribing it. Profiling relied on immunoSEQ multiplex PCR, and the TCRdb table lists in-frame clones only, not all of them. The sample yields about 270,000 clones, 45% to 70% seen once. The source was CD4+ T cells sorted from blood, collected at roughly week 52, from a patient treated with tofacitinib. These receptors were collected from a human donor with alopecia areata.

There are a few counts of this clone. The chain uses TRBV30 and TRBJ1-2; tentative D call: TRBD1 (6 bases). This CDR3 spans 11 amino acids. Per germline, CDR1 GTSNPN and CDR2 SVGIG (reference sequence). Trimming removed 0 bases at V and 14 bases at J, with 13 bases between. Written as DNA, the CDR3 is TGTGCCTGGAGTGTTGCCGGGACATTTACCTTC. This encodes CAWSVAGTFTF.

This chain links TRBV4-1 with TRBJ1-6, with D perhaps matching TRBD1 (5 bases). Germline assignment: CDR1 MGHRA and CDR2 YSYEKL. V lost 4 bases, J lost 9 bases, and 7 bases lay in between. The CDR3 has 12 amino acids. CDR3 sequence reads: CASSRGVSPLHF. The CDR3 DNA reads as TGCGCCAGCAGCCGAGGGGTTTCACCCCTCCACTTT.

This clone showed up just a few times. The chain couples TRBV7-6 to TRBJ2-3; no firm D call. The CDR3 covers 16 residues. Germline V gene sequence: CDR1 SGHVS, CDR2 FNYEAQ. V shed 5 bases and J shed 0 bases, with 15 bases lying between them. The chain's CDR3 is CASSPLRSASTDTQYF. The CDR3 nucleotides are TGTGCCAGCAGCCCGCTTAGGTCGGCCAGCACAGATACGCAGTATTTT.

The chain couples TRBV9 to TRBJ1-1; no definite D call. With 0 bases removed from V and 0 bases from J, the gap between germline ends came to 6 bases. The CDR3 extends over 14 amino acids. Germline V lookup: CDR1 SGDLS, CDR2 YYNGEE. In DNA form, the CDR3 reads TGTGCCAGCAGCGTAGTTTCTATGAACACTGAAGCTTTCTTT. Its translation is CASSVVSMNTEAFF.

This clone was recorded a few times. The genes are TRBV2 and TRBJ2-1, with unresolved D. Germline V lookup: CDR1 SNHLY, CDR2 FYNNEI. This CDR3 spans 14 amino acids. The V and J ends lost 2 bases and 1 base respectively, with 6 bases between them. The CDR3 sequence: CASSELVSYNEQFF. CDR3 coding DNA: TGTGCCAGCAGTGAATTAGTTTCCTACAATGAGCAGTTCTTC.

In its sample, this clone was seen a few times. The chain couples TRBV29-1 to TRBJ2-5; D could derive from TRBD1 or TRBD2 (5 bases each). Per germline, CDR1 SQVTM and CDR2 ANQGSEA. Trimming shortened V by 7 bases and J by 4 bases, and 10 bases separated the two germline ends. The CDR3 runs 11 residues. This chain's CDR3 is CSGSGGETQYF. In nucleotides, the CDR3 is TGCAGCGGTTCTGGGGGAGAGACCCAGTACTTC.

The sample holds a few counts of this clone. The chain couples TRBV30 to TRBJ1-1; D is uncertain. CDR3 length equals 14 residues. The germline gives CDR1 GTSNPN, CDR2 SVGIG (reference sequence). Trimming stripped 0 bases from V and 0 bases from J, with 8 bases between. The CDR3 nucleotides are TGTGCCTGGAGTGTTACTGCGTTGAACACTGAAGCTTTCTTT. This encodes CAWSVTALNTEAFF.

The V gene is TRBV11-2, the J gene TRBJ2-1; possible D gene TRBD2, 5 bases. The CDR3 is 14 residues long. Looked up from germline, CDR1 is SGHAT and CDR2 is FQNNGV. Deletions cut 4 bases from V and 9 bases from J, with 16 bases between. CDR3 nucleotides: TGTGCCAGCAGCTCCGGGCGTACGGGAACTGAGCAGTTCTTC. Its protein product is CASSSGRTGTEQFF.

The chain carries TRBV4-3 and TRBJ1-6, with a weak D call TRBD1 (5 bases). The CDR3 contains 16 residues. CDR1 LGHNA and CDR2 YSLEER come from the germline V gene. With 1 base removed from V and 9 bases from J, the gap between germline ends came to 16 bases. The CDR3: CASSQARAGSASPLHF. The CDR3 coding sequence is TGCGCCAGCAGCCAAGCCCGCGCAGGGTCGGCTTCACCCCTCCACTTT.

This clone was seen a few times. The chain uses TRBV7-3 and TRBJ2-1, with 9 bases identical to TRBD2. Per the germline V gene, CDR1 is SGHTA and CDR2 is FQGTGA. This CDR3 is built from 16 residues. Losses at the gene ends were 7 bases for V and 6 bases for J; bases not matched to a gene: 13. The CDR3 DNA follows: TGTGCCAGCACCACCACTAGTAGCGGGGGTCTCAATGAGCAGTTCTTC. This encodes CASTTTSSGGLNEQFF.

About this clone itself: The sample contains more than one DNA sequence encoding this CDR3. The genes are TRBV29-1 and TRBJ1-2; 7 nucleotides line up with TRBD1. The CDR3 spans 13 residues. Germline V gene sequence: CDR1 SQVTM, CDR2 ANQGSEA. With V trimmed by 4 bases and J by 1 base, 3 bases remained unmatched. CDR3 bases: TGCAGCGTTGGTAGACAGGGTAACTATGGCTACACCTTC. Protein sequence: CSVGRQGNYGYTF. The entire variable domain, with the rest obtained from reference TRBV29-1 and TRBJ1-2, is as follows: SAVISQKPSRDICQRGTSLTIQCQVDSQVTMMFWYRQQPGQSLTLIATANQGSEATYESGFVIDKFPISRPNLTFSTLTVSNMSPEDSSIYLCSVGRQGNYGYTFGSGTRLTVV.

The genes are TRBV4-1 and TRBJ2-7; D not resolved. CDR3 length: 17 amino acids. Trimming pared 6 bases from V and 0 bases from J, leaving 21 bases between. Germline CDR1 reads MGHRA; CDR2 reads YSYEKL. CDR3 DNA sequence: TGCGCCAGCAGACACCTTTCCGCAGGAAAGGGCTCCTACGAGCAGTACTTC. This translates into CASRHLSAGKGSYEQYF.

The CDR3 coding sequence is TGCAGCGTTCAACAGAGCCAAGAGACCCAGTACTTC. Its protein is CSVQQSQETQYF. The V and J genes are TRBV29-1 and TRBJ2-5, with unresolved D. The germline V gene has CDR1 SQVTM and CDR2 ANQGSEA. V was trimmed by 5 bases and J by 1 base, leaving 8 bases between them. This CDR3 spans 12 amino acids.

V and J are TRBV30 and TRBJ1-6; no firm D call. Trimming removed 4 bases at V and 9 bases at J, with 10 bases between. Germline V lookup: CDR1 GTSNPN, CDR2 SVGIG (reference sequence). This CDR3 is 12 amino acids long. CDR3 nucleotide sequence: TGTGCCTGGACAGGTCTTGGTTCACCCCTCCACTTT. It yields the protein CAWTGLGSPLHF.